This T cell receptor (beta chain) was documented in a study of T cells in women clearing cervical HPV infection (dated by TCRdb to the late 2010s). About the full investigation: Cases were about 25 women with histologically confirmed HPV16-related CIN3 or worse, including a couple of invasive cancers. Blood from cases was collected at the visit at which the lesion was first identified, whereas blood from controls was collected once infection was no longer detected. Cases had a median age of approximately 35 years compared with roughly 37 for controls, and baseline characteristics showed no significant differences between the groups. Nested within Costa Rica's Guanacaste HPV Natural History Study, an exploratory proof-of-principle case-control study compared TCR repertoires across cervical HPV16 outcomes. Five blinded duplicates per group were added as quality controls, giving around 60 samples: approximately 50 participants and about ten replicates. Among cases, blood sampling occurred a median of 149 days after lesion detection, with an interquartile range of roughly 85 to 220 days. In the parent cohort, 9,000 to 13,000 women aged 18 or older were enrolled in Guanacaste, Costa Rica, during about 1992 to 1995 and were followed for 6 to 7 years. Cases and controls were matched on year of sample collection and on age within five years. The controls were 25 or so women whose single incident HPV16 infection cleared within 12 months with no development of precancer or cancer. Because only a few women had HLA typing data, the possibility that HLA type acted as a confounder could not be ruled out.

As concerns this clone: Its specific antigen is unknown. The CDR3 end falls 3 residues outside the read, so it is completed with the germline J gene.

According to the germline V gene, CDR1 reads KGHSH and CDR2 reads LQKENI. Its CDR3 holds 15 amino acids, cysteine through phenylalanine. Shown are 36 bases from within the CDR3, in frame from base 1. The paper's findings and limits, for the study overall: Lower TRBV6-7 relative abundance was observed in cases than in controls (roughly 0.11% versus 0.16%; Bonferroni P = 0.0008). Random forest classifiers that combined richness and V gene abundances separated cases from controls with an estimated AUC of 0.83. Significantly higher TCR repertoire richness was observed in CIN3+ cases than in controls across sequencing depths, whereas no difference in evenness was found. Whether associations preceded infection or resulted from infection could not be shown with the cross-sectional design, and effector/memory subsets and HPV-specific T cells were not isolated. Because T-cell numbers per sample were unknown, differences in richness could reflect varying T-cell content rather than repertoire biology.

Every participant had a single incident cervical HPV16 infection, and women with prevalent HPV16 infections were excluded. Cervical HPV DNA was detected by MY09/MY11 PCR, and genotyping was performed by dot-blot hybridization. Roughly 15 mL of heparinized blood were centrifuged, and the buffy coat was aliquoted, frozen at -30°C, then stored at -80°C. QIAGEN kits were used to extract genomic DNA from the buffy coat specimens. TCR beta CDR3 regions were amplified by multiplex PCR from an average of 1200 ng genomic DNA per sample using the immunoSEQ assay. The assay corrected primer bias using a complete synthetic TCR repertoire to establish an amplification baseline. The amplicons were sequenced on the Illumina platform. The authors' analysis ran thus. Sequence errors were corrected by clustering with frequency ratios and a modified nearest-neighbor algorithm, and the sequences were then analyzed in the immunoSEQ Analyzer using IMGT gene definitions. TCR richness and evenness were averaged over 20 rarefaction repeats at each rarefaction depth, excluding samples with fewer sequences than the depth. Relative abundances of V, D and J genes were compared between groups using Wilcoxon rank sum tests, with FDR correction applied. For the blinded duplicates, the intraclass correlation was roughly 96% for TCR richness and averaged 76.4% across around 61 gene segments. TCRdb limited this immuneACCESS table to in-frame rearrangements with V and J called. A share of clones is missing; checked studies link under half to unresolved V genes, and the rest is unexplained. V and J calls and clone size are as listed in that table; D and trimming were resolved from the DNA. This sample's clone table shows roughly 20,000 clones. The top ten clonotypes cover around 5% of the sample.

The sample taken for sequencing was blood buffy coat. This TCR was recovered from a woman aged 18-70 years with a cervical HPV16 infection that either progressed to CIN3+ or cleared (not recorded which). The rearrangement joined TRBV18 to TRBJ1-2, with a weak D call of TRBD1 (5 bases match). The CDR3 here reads CASSPSASGGRDYTF. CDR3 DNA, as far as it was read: TGTGCCAGCTCACCGTCGGCTAGCGGGGGTCGTGAC.